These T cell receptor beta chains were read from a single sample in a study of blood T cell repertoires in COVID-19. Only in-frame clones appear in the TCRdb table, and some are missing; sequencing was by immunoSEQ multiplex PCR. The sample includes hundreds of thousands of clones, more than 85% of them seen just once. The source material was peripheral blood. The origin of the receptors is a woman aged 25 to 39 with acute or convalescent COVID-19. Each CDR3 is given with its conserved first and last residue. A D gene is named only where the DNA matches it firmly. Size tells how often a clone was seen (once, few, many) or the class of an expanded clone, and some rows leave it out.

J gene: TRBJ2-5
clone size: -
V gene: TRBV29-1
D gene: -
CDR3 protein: CSVGDGLYQETQYF
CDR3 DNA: TGCAGCGTCGGTGACGGACTCTACCAAGAGACCCAGTACTTC

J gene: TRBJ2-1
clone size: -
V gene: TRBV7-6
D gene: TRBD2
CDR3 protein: CASTSGTSGANEQFF
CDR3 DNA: TGTGCCAGCACCTCCGGGACTAGCGGGGCGAATGAGCAGTTCTTC

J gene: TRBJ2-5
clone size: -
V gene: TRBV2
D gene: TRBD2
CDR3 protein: CASWAGGLAGQETQYF
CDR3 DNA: TGTGCCAGCTGGGCCGGGGGACTAGCGGGACAAGAGACCCAGTACTTC

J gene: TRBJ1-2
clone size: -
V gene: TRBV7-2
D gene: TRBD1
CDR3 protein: CARLQLQGNNYGYTF
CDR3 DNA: TGTGCCAGACTACAATTACAGGGGAATAACTATGGCTACACCTTC

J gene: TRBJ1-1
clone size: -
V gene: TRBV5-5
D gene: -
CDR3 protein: CASSPSRTSENTEAFF
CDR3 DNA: TGTGCCAGCAGCCCTTCTAGGACTTCCGAGAACACTGAAGCTTTCTTT

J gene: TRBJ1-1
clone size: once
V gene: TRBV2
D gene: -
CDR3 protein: CASSESLSGSEAFF
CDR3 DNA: TGTGCCAGCAGTGAAAGCTTATCGGGTTCTGAAGCTTTCTTT

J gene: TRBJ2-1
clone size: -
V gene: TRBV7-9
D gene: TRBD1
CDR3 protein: CASSEDRVYNEQFF
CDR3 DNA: TGTGCCAGCAGCGAGGACAGGGTCTACAATGAGCAGTTCTTC

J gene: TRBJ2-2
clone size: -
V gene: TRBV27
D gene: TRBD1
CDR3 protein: CASSTTDRGLTGELFF
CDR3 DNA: TGTGCCAGCAGTACGACGGACAGGGGGCTTACCGGGGAGCTGTTTTTT

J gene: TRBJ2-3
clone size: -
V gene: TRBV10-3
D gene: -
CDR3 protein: CAIQGQGSPDTQYF
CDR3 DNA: TGTGCCATCCAGGGGCAGGGGTCTCCAGATACGCAGTATTTT

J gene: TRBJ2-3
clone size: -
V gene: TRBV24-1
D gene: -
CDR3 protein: CATSDSRLSDTQYF
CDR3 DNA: TGTGCCACCAGTGATTCTCGACTATCAGATACGCAGTATTTT

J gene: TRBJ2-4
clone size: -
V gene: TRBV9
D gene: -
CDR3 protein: CASSVGLAKNIQYF
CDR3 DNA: TGTGCCAGCAGCGTCGGTTTAGCCAAAAACATTCAGTACTTC

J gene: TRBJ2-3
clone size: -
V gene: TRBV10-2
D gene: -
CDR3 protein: CASTQQDTQYF
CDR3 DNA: TGCGCCAGCACTCAACAGGATACGCAGTATTTT

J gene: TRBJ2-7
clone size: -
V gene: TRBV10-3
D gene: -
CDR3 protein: CAISESTTAYEQYF
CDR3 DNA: TGTGCCATCAGTGAGTCGACAACAGCATACGAGCAGTACTTC

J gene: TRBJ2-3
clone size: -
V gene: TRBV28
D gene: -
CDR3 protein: CASRDFHTSTDTQYF
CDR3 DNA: TGTGCCAGCAGGGACTTTCACACTTCCACAGATACGCAGTATTTT

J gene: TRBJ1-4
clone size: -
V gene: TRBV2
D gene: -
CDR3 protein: CASSEANSWGGNEKLFF
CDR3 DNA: TGTGCCAGCAGTGAAGCTAATAGTTGGGGCGGTAATGAAAAACTGTTTTTT

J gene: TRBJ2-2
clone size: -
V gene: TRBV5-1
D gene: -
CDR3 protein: CASSIQGNTGELFF
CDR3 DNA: TGCGCCAGCAGCATACAGGGGAACACCGGGGAGCTGTTTTTT

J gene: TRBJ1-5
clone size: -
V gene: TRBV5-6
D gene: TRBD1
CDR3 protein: CASSLAGGHQPQHF
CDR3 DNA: TGTGCCAGCAGCTTGGCAGGGGGCCATCAGCCCCAGCATTTT

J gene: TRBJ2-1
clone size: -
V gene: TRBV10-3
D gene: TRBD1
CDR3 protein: CAISESTQGDEQFF
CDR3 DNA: TGTGCCATCAGTGAGTCGACCCAGGGGGATGAGCAGTTCTTC

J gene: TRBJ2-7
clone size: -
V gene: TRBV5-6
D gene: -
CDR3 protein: CASSLVHSYEQYF
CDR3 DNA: TGTGCCAGCAGCTTGGTACACTCCTACGAGCAGTACTTC

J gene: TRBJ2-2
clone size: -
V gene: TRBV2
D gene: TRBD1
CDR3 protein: CASSWDRGGGELFF
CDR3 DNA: TGTGCCAGCTCCTGGGACAGGGGAGGCGGGGAGCTGTTTTTT

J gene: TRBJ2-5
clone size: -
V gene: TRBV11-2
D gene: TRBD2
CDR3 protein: CASSLGRAPQETQYF
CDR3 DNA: TGTGCCAGCAGCTTGGGGAGGGCCCCCCAAGAGACCCAGTACTTC

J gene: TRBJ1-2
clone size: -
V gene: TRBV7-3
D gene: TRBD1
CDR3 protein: CASSSAGTGGSGYTF
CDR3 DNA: TGTGCCAGCAGCTCAGCTGGGACAGGCGGTTCGGGCTACACCTTC

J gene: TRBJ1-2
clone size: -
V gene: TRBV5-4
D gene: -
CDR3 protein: CASSIGQSLQNYGYTF
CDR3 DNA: TGTGCCAGCAGCATCGGACAGTCCCTTCAAAACTATGGCTACACCTTC

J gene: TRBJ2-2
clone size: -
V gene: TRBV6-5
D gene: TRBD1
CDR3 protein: CASRKDRGGWELFF
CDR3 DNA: TGTGCCAGCAGAAAAGACAGGGGGGGCTGGGAGCTGTTTTTT

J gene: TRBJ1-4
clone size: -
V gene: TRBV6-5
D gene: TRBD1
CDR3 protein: CASSLDRGKNEKLFF
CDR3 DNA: TGTGCCAGCAGCCTCGACAGGGGAAAGAATGAAAAACTGTTTTTT

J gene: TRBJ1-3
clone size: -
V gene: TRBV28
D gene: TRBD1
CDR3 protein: CASLGQVPGNTIYF
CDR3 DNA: TGTGCCAGCCTGGGACAGGTCCCTGGAAACACCATATATTTT

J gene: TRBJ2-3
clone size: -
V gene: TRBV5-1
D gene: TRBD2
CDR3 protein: CASSRGGADTQYF
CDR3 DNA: TGCGCCAGCAGCCGCGGGGGTGCAGATACGCAGTATTTT

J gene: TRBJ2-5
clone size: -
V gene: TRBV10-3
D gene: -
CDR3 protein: CAISDRETQYF
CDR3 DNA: TGTGCCATCAGTGATCGAGAGACCCAGTACTTC

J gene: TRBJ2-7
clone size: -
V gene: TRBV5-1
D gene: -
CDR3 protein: CASSKHPDSSSTYEQYF
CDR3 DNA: TGCGCCAGCAGCAAGCACCCGGACAGTTCTTCAACTTACGAGCAGTACTTC

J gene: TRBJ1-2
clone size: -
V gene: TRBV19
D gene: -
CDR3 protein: CASSILKTTYGYTF
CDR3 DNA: TGTGCCAGTAGTATATTGAAGACAACCTATGGCTACACCTTC

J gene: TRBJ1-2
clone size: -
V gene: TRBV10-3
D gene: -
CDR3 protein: CAIHTEREYGYTF
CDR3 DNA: TGTGCCATCCACACGGAGAGGGAATATGGCTACACCTTC

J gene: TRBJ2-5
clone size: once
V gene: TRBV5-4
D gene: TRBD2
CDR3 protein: CASSSRLAGSQETQYF
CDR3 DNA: TGTGCCAGCAGCTCCCGACTAGCGGGGAGCCAAGAGACCCAGTACTTC

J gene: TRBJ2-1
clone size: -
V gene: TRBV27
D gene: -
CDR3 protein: CASSPRLSLSSYNEQFF
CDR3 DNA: TGTGCCAGCAGTCCCCGACTATCTCTTAGCTCCTACAATGAGCAGTTCTTC

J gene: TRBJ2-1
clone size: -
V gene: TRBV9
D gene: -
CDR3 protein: CASSEGGQPYNEQFF
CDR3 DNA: TGTGCCAGCAGCGAGGGGGGACAGCCGTACAATGAGCAGTTCTTC

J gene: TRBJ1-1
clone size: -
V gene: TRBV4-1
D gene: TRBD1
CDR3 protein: CASSQTTGQNTEAFF
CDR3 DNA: TGCGCCAGCAGCCAAACGACAGGGCAGAACACTGAAGCTTTCTTT

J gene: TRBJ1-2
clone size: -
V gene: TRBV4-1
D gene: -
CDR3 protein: CASSQETETNYGYTF
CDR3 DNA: TGCGCCAGCAGCCAAGAGACAGAAACCAACTATGGCTACACCTTC

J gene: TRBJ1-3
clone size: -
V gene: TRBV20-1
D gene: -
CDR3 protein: CSASPGRASGNTIYF
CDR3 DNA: TGCAGTGCTAGTCCGGGCAGGGCCTCTGGAAACACCATATATTTT

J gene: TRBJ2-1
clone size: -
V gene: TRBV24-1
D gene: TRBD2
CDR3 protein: CATSDNIAGHYNEQFF
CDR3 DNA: TGTGCCACCAGTGACAACATAGCGGGGCACTACAATGAGCAGTTCTTC

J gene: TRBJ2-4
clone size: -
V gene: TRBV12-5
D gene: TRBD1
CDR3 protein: CASGTGTGGNIQYF
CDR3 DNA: TGTGCTAGTGGTACGGGGACAGGGGGTAACATTCAGTACTTC

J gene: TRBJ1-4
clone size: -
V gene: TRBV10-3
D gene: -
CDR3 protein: CAISGGHPTNEKLFF
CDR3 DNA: TGTGCCATCAGTGGGGGACACCCAACTAATGAAAAACTGTTTTTT

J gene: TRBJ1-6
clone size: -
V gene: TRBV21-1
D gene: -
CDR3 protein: CASSKGWFRGNNSPLHF
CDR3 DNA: TGTGCCAGCAGCAAAGGTTGGTTTAGGGGGAATAATTCACCCCTCCACTTT

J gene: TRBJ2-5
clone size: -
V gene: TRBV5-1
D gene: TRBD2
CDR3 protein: CASSLRGGYQETQYF
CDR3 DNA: TGCGCCAGCAGCTTACGGGGGGGTTACCAAGAGACCCAGTACTTC

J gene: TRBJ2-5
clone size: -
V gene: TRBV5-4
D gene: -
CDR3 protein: CASSSNNDRLETQYF
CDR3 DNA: TGTGCCAGCAGCTCGAACAACGACAGGCTAGAGACCCAGTACTTC

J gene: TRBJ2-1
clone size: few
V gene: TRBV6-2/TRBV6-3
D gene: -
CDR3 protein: CASSLTETGMAYNEQFF
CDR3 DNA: TGTGCCAGCAGTTTGACCGAGACAGGCATGGCCTACAATGAGCAGTTCTTC

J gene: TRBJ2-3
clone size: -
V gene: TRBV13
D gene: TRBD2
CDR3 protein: CASSSRDYSTASTDTQYF
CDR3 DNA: TGTGCCAGCAGCTCACGGGACTACTCAACCGCTAGCACAGATACGCAGTATTTT

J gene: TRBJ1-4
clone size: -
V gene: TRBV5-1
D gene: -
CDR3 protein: CASSLERAGLSATNEKLFF
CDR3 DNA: TGCGCCAGCAGCTTGGAGAGAGCAGGGCTAAGTGCAACTAATGAAAAACTGTTTTTT

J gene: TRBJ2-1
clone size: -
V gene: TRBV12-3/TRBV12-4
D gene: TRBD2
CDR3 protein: CASRLAGGREQFF
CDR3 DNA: TGTGCCAGCAGACTAGCGGGGGGACGCGAGCAGTTCTTC

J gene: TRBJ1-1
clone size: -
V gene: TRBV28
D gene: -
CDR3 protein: CASRDTEMNTEAFF
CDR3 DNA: TGTGCCAGCAGAGACACAGAGATGAACACTGAAGCTTTCTTT